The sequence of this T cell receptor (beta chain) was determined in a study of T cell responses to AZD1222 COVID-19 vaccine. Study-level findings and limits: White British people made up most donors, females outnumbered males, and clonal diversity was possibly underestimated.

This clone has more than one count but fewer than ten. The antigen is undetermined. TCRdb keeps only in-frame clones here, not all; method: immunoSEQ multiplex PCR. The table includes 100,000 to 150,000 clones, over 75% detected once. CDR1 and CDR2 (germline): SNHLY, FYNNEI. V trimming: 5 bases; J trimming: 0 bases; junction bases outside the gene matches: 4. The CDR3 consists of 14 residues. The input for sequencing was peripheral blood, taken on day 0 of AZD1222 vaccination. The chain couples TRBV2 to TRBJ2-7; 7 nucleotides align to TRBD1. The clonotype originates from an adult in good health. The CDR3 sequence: CASSRQGDSYEQYF. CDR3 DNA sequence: TGTGCCAGCAGTCGACAGGGAGACTCCTACGAGCAGTACTTC.